Listed here are 20 T cell receptor beta chains from one sample, sequenced in a study of T cells after yellow fever vaccination. TCRdb analysed the 5' RACE reads with MiXCR anew, one entry per CDR3 protein. The table shows 46,000 or so distinct CDR3 sequences, with about 6.3% occurring only once. Source: PBMCs, either bulk or a sorted T-cell subset (CD4+, CD8+, memory, or dextramer-sorted; not recorded which), taken 45 days after the yellow fever booster vaccination. The receptors shown here come from a man aged 25-45 years who received the YFV17D yellow fever vaccine.

This clonotype was seen repeatedly, ten times or more. V gene TRBV20-1 combines with J gene TRBJ1-4; 10 positions agree with TRBD1. V was clipped by 3 bases and J by 1 base; unmatched bases: 8. The germline CDR1 and CDR2 sequences are DFQATT and SNEGSKA (reference sequence). The CDR3 runs 17 residues. CDR3 amino acids: CSASPATGGLTNEKLFF. The CDR3 bases are TGCAGTGCTAGTCCAGCGACAGGGGGCTTAACTAATGAAAAACTGTTTTTT.

In its sample, this clonotype was seen a few times. The V and J genes are TRBV7-2 and TRBJ2-6; the D is unclear. Germline lookup yields CDR1 SGHTA and CDR2 FQGNSA. The CDR3 consists of 14 residues. With 5 bases removed from V and 1 base from J, the gap between germline ends came to 6 bases. The DNA of the CDR3 is TGTGCCAGCAGCCAAACTTCTGGGGCCAACGTCCTGACTTTC. It specifies CASSQTSGANVLTF. Using reference TRBV7-2 and TRBJ2-6 for the parts outside the CDR3, the full variable domain is GAGVSQSPSNKVTEKGKDVELRCDPISGHTALYWYRQSLGQGLEFLIYFQGNSAPDKSGLPSDRFSAERTGGSVSTLTIQRTQQEDSAVYLCASSQTSGANVLTFGAGSRLTVL.

In this sample, this clonotype turned up many times. The chain has TRBV21-1 and TRBJ1-5; the DNA was not compared with TRBD1, the D call given in the table. TRBV21-1 is labeled a pseudogene. The CDR3 is 18 amino acids. CDR3: CASSDPRRRQGEYQPQHF. The CDR3 nucleotides are TGTGCCAGCAGCGACCCAAGGAGGAGACAGGGCGAATATCAGCCCCAGCATTTT.

The chain couples TRBV5-4 to TRBJ2-3, with D uncertain. V was trimmed by 1 base and J by 3 bases, leaving 9 bases between them. Germline V gene data show CDR1 as SGHNT and CDR2 as YYREEE (reference sequence). This CDR3 has 14 amino acids. CDR3 in amino acids: CASSLFWETDTQYF. In nucleotides, the CDR3 is TGTGCCAGCAGCTTGTTTTGGGAAACAGATACGCAGTATTTT. Full variable domain (remainder filled in from reference TRBV5-4 and TRBJ2-3): ETGVTQSPTHLIKTRGQQVTLRCSSQSGHNTVSWYQQALGQGPQFIFQYYREEENGRGNFPPRFSGLQFPNYSSELNVNALELDDSALYLCASSLFWETDTQYFGPGTRLTVL.

This clonotype was counted between two and nine times. The chain carries TRBV20-1 and TRBJ2-7; TRBD2 aligns across 11 bases. Trimming at V came to 6 bases and at J to 0 bases, leaving 4 bases not matched to a gene. CDR1 and CDR2 from the germline V gene are DFQATT and SNEGSKA (reference sequence). The CDR3 is 14 residues long. CDR3 sequence (DNA): TGCAGTGCCATGGGACTAGCGGCCTCCTACGAGCAGTACTTC. Residues: CSAMGLAASYEQYF.

The chain employs TRBV30 and TRBJ1-5; D is undetermined. Trimming pared 3 bases from V and 4 bases from J, leaving 7 bases between. Germline loops: CDR1 GTSNPN, CDR2 SVGIG (reference sequence). This CDR3 spans 12 amino acids. Here the CDR3 DNA reads TGTGCCTGGAGGGAAGGGAATCAGCCCCAGCATTTT. Its translation is CAWREGNQPQHF.

This clonotype has at least ten counts. The chain couples TRBV10-1 to TRBJ2-2; D is uncertain. Trimming stripped 4 bases from V and 5 bases from J, with 8 bases between. Looked up from germline, CDR1 is WNHNN and CDR2 is SYGVQD (reference sequence). The CDR3 runs 13 residues. The CDR3 nucleotides are TGCGCCAGCAGTGTTACGGTTACCGGGGAGCTGTTTTTT. It specifies CASSVTVTGELFF.

This clonotype has at least ten counts. The rearrangement joins TRBV20-1 to TRBJ2-5; 7 bases are shared with TRBD2. The trim removed 3 bases at V and 6 bases at J, leaving 10 bases unmatched. CDR1 DFQATT and CDR2 SNEGSKA come from the germline V gene (reference sequence). This CDR3 has 14 residues. CDR3 coding DNA: TGCAGTGCTAGTTCGACGGACGGGAGGAAGACCCAGTACTTC. Translating gives CSASSTDGRKTQYF.

The chain recombines TRBV5-1 with TRBJ1-2, with D perhaps matching TRBD1 (5 bases). V was trimmed by 3 bases and J by 8 bases, leaving 29 bases between them. The V gene's germline CDR1 is SGHRS and CDR2 YFSETQ. The length of the CDR3 is 18 residues. CDR3 nucleotides: TGCGCCAGCAGCTCCTCCGGTGTTCCCTACCAGGGACTACTCGGCTACACCTTC. Its protein is CASSSSGVPYQGLLGYTF.

Ten or more counts support this clonotype. This chain joins TRBV18 and TRBJ1-1; D is undetermined. The CDR3 has 12 amino acids. Trimming stripped 4 bases from V and 3 bases from J, with 6 bases between. Per the germline V gene, CDR1 is KGHSH and CDR2 is LQKENI. The CDR3 DNA reads TGTGCCAGCTCACAGGAATACACTGAAGCTTTCTTT. This encodes CASSQEYTEAFF.

This sequence joins TRBV7-9 and TRBJ1-3; D gene uncertain. Trimming stripped 1 base from V and 4 bases from J, with 8 bases between. This CDR3 contains 14 residues. The germline V gene encodes CDR1 SEHNR and CDR2 FQNEAQ (reference sequence). In DNA form, the CDR3 reads TGTGCCAGCAGCTTAGGATATATCGGAAACACCATATATTTT. Translating it yields CASSLGYIGNTIYF.

This clonotype was seen repeatedly, ten times or more. The chain joins TRBV4-3 to TRBJ2-2; D perhaps matches TRBD2 (5 bases). The CDR3 spans 17 residues. Trimming removed 1 base at V and 3 bases at J, with 15 bases between. Germline assignment: CDR1 LGHNA and CDR2 YSLEER. CDR3 nucleotide sequence: TGCGCCAGCAGCCAAGCGGTCTCCCCGAGGGACACCGGGGAGCTGTTTTTT. Its translation is CASSQAVSPRDTGELFF.

This clonotype was seen repeatedly, ten times or more. The J gene is TRBJ2-2, the V gene TRBV7-8; weak D call: TRBD2 (6 bases). Germline loops: CDR1 SGHVS, CDR2 FQNEAQ. V lost 7 bases, J lost 4 bases, and 13 bases lay in between. The CDR3 covers 14 residues. CDR3 sequence (DNA): TGTGCCAGCACCCTCGTAGCGGCCACCGGGGAGCTGTTTTTT. It specifies CASTLVAATGELFF.

This clonotype has only a few counts. The chain uses TRBV5-4 and TRBJ2-7, with 11 bases lining up with TRBD2. Germline-derived CDR1 and CDR2 are SGHNT and YYREEE (reference sequence). V lost 5 bases and J lost 4; bases outside the gene matches: 17. This CDR3 spans 18 amino acids. CDR3: CASSRDPQAGTSGYEQYF. In DNA, the CDR3 is TGTGCCAGCAGTAGAGACCCTCAGGCCGGGACTAGCGGTTACGAGCAGTACTTC.

This clonotype was found a few times. The chain combines TRBV6-5 with TRBJ2-7, with D uncertain. Germline assignment: CDR1 MNHEY and CDR2 SVGAGI. V lost 2 bases and J 3 bases, leaving 14 bases between the germline ends. The CDR3 is 15 residues long. The CDR3 loop is CASSYPDNAVYEQYF. The CDR3 DNA reads TGTGCCAGCAGTTACCCTGACAACGCGGTCTACGAGCAGTACTTC.

This clonotype was detected many times. This sequence joins TRBV7-3 and TRBJ2-4; 7 bases fit TRBD2. The CDR3 length is 13 residues. The V and J ends lost 5 bases and 6 bases, in that order; junction bases with no gene match: 4. CDR1 SGHTA and CDR2 FQGTGA come from the germline V gene. The CDR3 here is CASSTSEGNIQYF. The CDR3 DNA reads as TGTGCCAGCAGCACTAGCGAGGGAAACATTCAGTACTTC.

At least ten counts were recorded for this clonotype. The chain is built from TRBV5-4 and TRBJ2-1, with D uncertain. This CDR3 is 13 amino acids long. The V and J ends lost 2 bases and 10 bases respectively, with 13 bases between them. Germline V gene lookup returns CDR1 SGHNT and CDR2 YYREEE (reference sequence). In nucleotides, the CDR3 is TGTGCCAGCAGCTTAAGACTCAGTAGGGAGCAGTTCTTC. Translating it yields CASSLRLSREQFF.

This clonotype showed up many times. The CDR3, as DNA: TGTGCCAGCAGCCGGTATATGTCCCCCTACGAGCAGTACTTC. Its protein product is CASSRYMSPYEQYF. The rearrangement joins TRBV7-3 to TRBJ2-7; no clear D gene. Trimming cost V 5 bases and J 2 bases, with 13 bases left between them. The CDR3 length is 14 residues. Germline V gene data show CDR1 as SGHTA and CDR2 as FQGTGA.

This clonotype was found many times. V and J are TRBV4-1 and TRBJ2-1; 7 nucleotides line up with TRBD1. V gave up 8 bases and J gave up 1 base; unmatched junction bases: 14. Germline V CDR1 and CDR2: MGHRA, YSYEKL. This CDR3 comprises 17 residues. The CDR3: CASGPGGPPGSYNEQFF. The CDR3 DNA reads as TGCGCCAGCGGGCCAGGGGGACCCCCAGGGTCCTACAATGAGCAGTTCTTC.

This clonotype was seen many times. The chain has TRBV10-3 and TRBJ2-1, with TRBD2 identical over 10 bases. This CDR3 contains 16 residues. The V segment lost 4 bases and the J segment 3 bases; nucleotides outside the gene matches: 6. Germline loops: CDR1 ENHRY, CDR2 SYGVKD. CDR3 sequence reads: CAISGGSGGNYNEQFF. DNA of the CDR3: TGTGCCATCAGTGGCGGTAGCGGGGGGAACTACAATGAGCAGTTCTTC.